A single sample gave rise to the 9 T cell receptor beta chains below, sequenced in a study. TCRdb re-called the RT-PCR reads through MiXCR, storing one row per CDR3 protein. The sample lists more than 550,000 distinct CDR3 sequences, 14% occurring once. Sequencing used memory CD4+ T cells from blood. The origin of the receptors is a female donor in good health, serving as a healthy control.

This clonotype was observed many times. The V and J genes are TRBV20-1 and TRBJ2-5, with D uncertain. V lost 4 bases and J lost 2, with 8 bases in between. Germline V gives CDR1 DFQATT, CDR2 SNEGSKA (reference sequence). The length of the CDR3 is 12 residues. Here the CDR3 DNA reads TGCAGTGCTATACCGCGGCAAGAGACCCAGTACTTC. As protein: CSAIPRQETQYF.

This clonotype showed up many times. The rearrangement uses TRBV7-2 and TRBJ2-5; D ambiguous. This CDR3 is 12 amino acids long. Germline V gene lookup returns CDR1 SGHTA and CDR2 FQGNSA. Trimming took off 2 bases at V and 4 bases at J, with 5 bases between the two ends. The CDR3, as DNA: TGTGCCAGCAGCTTATTTAGAGAGACCCAGTACTTC. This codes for CASSLFRETQYF. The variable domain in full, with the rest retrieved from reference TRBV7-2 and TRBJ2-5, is GAGVSQSPSNKVTEKGKDVELRCDPISGHTALYWYRQSLGQGLEFLIYFQGNSAPDKSGLPSDRFSAERTGGSVSTLTIQRTQQEDSAVYLCASSLFRETQYFGPGTRLLVL.

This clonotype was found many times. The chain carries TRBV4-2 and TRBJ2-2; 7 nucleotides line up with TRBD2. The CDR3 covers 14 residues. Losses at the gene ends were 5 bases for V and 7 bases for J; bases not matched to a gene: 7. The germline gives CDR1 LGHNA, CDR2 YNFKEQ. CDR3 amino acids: CASSFGLDDGELFF. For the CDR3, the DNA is TGTGCCAGCAGCTTCGGACTAGATGACGGGGAGCTGTTTTTT.

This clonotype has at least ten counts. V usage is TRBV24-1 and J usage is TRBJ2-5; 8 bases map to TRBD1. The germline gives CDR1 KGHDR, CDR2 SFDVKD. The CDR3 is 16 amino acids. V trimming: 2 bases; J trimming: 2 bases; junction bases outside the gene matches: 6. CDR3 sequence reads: CATSDSKTGGQETQYF. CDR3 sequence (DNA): TGTGCCACCAGTGATTCAAAAACAGGGGGGCAAGAGACCCAGTACTTC.

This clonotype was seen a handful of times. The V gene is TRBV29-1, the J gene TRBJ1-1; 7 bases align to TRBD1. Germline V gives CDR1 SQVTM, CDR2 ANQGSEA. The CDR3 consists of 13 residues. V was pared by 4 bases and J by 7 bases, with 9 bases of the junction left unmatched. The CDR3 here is CSVGDRDPIEAFF. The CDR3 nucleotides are TGCAGCGTTGGTGACAGGGACCCTATTGAAGCTTTCTTT.

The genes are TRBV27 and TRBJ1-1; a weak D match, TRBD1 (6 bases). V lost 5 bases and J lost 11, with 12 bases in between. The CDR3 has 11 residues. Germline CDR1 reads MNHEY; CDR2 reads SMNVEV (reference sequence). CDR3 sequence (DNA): TGTGCCAGCAGTGACAGGCAGGTGGCTTTCTTT. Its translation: CASSDRQVAFF.

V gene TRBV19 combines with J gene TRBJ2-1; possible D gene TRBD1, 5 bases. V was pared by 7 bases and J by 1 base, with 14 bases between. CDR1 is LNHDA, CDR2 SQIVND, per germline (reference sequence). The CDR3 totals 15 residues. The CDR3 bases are TGTGCCAGTACCAAGCAGGGTTGGTCCTACAATGAGCAGTTCTTC. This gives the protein CASTKQGWSYNEQFF.

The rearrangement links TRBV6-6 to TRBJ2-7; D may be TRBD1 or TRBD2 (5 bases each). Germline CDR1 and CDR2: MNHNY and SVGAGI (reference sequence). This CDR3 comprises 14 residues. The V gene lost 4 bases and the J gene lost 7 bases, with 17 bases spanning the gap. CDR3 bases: TGTGCCAGCAGTTTAGCGCAACGGGGCAGAGAGCAGTACTTC. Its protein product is CASSLAQRGREQYF.

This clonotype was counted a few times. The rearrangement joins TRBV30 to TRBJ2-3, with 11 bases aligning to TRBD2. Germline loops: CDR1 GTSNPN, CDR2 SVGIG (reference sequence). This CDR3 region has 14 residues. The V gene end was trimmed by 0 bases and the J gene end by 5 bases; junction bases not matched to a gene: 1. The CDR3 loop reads CAWSVGLAGDTQYF. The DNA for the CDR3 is TGTGCCTGGAGTGTCGGACTAGCGGGAGATACGCAGTATTTT.